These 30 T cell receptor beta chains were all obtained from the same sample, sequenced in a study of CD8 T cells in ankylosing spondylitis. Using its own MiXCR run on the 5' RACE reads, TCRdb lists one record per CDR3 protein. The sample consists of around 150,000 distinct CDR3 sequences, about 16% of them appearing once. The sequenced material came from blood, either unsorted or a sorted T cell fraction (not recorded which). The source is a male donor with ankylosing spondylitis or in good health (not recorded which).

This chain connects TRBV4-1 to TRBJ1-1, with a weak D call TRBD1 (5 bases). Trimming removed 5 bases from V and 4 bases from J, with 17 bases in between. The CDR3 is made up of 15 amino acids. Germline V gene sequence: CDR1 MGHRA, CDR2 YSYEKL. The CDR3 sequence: CASSTLQVGGTEAFF. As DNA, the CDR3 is TGCGCCAGCAGCACACTACAGGTCGGAGGCACTGAAGCTTTCTTT.

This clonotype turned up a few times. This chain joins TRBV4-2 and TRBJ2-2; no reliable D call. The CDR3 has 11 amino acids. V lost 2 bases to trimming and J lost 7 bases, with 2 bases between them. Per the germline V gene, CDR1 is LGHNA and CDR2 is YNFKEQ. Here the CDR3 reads CASSQIGELFF. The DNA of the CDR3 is TGTGCCAGCAGCCAAATCGGGGAGCTGTTTTTT.

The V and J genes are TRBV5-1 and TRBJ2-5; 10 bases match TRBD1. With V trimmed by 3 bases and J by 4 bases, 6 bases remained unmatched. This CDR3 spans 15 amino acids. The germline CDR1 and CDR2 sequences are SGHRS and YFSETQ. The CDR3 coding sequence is TGCGCCAGCAGCTCCGGGACAGGGGTTCGAGAGACCCAGTACTTC. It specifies CASSSGTGVRETQYF.

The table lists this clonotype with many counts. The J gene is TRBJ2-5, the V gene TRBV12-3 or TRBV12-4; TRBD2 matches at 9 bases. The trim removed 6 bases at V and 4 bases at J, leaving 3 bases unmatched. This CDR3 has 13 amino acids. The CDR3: CASSLSGRETQYF. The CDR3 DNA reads TGTGCCAGCAGCCTTAGCGGGAGAGAGACCCAGTACTTC.

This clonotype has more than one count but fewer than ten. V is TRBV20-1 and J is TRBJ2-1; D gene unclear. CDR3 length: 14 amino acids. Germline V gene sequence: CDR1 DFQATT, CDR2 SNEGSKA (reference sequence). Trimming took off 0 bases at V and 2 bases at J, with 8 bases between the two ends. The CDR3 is CSARDRLPYNEQFF. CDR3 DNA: TGCAGTGCTAGAGATCGGCTCCCCTACAATGAGCAGTTCTTC.

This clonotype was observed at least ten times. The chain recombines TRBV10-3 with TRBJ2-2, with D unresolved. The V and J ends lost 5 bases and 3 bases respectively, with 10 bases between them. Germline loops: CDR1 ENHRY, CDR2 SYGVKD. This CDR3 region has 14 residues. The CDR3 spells CAISKGSHTGELFF. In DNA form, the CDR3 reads TGTGCCATCAGTAAGGGTTCGCACACCGGGGAGCTGTTTTTT.

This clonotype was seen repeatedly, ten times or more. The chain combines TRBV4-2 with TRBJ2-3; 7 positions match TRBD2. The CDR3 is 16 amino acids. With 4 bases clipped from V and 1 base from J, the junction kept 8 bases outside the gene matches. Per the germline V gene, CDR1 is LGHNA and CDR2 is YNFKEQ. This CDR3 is CASSLGGLGGTDTQYF. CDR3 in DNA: TGTGCCAGCAGCCTTGGAGGACTAGGAGGCACAGATACGCAGTATTTT.

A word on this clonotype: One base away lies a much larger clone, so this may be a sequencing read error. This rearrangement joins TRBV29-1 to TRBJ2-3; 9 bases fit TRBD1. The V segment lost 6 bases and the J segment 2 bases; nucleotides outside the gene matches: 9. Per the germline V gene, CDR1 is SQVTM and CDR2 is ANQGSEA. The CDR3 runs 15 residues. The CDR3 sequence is CSVRQGDAATDTQYF. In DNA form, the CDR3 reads TGCAGCGTCCGACAGGGGGACGCCGCCACAGATACGCAGTATTTT.

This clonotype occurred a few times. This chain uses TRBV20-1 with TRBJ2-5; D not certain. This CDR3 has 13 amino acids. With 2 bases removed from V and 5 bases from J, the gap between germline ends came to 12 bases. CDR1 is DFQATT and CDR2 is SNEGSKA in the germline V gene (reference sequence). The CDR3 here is CSARPTTSETQYF. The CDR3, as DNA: TGCAGTGCTAGACCAACGACTTCGGAGACCCAGTACTTC.

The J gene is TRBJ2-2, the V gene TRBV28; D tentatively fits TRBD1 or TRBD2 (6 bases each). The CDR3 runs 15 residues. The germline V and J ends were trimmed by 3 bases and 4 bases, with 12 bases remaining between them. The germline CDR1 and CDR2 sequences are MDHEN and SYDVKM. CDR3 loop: CASSFSGAGTGELFF. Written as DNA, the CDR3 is TGTGCCAGCAGTTTCTCGGGGGCGGGCACCGGGGAGCTGTTTTTT.

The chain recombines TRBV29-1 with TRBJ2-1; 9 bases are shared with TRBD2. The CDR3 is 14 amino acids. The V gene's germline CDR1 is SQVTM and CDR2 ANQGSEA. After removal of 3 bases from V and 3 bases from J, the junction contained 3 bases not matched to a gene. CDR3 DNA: TGCAGCGTTGAGACTAGCGGACGCTACAATGAGCAGTTCTTC. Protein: CSVETSGRYNEQFF.

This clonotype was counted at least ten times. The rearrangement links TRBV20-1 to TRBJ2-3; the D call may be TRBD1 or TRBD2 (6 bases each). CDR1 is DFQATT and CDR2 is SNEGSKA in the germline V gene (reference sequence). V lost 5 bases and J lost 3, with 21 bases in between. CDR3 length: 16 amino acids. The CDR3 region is CSALLPERGRTDTQYF. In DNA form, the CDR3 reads TGCAGTGCTTTGCTCCCTGAGAGGGGGAGGACAGATACGCAGTATTTT.

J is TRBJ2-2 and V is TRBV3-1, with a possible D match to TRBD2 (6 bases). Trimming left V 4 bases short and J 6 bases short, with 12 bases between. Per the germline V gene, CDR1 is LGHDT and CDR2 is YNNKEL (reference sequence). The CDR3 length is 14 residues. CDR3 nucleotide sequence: TGTGCCAGCAGCCCGACGGGACTCGCCGGGGAGCTGTTTTTT. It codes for CASSPTGLAGELFF.

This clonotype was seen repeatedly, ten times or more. This chain's CDR3 is CASSHEIGEKLFF. The CDR3 DNA is TGTGCCAGCAGCCACGAGATTGGAGAAAAACTGTTTTTT. The chain joins TRBV14 to TRBJ1-4; no definite D call. The V end lost 3 bases, the J end lost 8 bases, and 10 bases lay between the germline ends. Germline-derived CDR1 and CDR2 are SGHDN and FVKESK. There are 13 residues in the CDR3.

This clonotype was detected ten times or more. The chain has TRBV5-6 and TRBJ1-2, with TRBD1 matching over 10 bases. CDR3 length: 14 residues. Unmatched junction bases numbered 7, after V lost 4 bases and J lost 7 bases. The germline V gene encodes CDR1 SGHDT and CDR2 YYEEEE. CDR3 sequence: CASSPGQGEFGYTF. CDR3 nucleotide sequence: TGTGCCAGCAGCCCCGGACAGGGGGAGTTTGGCTACACCTTC.

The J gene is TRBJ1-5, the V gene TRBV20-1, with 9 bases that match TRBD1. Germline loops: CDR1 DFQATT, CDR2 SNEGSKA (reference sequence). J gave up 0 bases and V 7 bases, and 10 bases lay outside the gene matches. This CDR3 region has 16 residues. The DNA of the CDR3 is TGCAGTGTCATGCCGGACAGGGGAAATAGCAATCAGCCCCAGCATTTT. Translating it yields CSVMPDRGNSNQPQHF.

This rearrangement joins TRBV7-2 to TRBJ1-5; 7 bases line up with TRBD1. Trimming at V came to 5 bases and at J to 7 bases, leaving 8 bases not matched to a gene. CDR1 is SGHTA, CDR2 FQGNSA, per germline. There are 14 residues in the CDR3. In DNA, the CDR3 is TGTGCCAGCAGCAGACAGGGCCAGGGGCAGCCCCAGCATTTT. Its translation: CASSRQGQGQPQHF.

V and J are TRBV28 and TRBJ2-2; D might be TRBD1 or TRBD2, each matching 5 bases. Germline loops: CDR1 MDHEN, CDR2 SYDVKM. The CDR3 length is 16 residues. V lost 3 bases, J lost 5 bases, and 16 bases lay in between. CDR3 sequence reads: CASSLSGAGGTGELFF. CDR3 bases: TGTGCCAGCAGTTTGAGTGGGGCTGGAGGTACCGGGGAGCTGTTTTTT.

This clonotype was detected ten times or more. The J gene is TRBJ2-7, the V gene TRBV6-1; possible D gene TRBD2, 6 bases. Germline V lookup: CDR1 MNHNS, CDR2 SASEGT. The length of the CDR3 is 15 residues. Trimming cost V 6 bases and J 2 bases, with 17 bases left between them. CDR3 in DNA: TGTGCCAGCAGACTAAACACGGGAGTTACCTACGAGCAGTACTTC. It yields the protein CASRLNTGVTYEQYF.

CDR3 in amino acids: CSAPIAGAGTDTQYF. Here the CDR3 DNA reads TGCAGTGCCCCGATAGCGGGAGCGGGCACAGATACGCAGTATTTT. This chain links TRBV20-1 with TRBJ2-3, with TRBD2 matching over 9 bases. V gave up 6 bases and J gave up 1 base; unmatched junction bases: 8. From germline, CDR1 is DFQATT and CDR2 SNEGSKA (reference sequence). CDR3 length: 15 residues.

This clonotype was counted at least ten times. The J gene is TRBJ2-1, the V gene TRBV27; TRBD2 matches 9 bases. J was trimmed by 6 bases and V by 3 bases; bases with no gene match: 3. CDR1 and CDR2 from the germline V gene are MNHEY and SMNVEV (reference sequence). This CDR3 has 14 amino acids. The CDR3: CASSFTSGFNEQFF. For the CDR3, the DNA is TGTGCCAGCAGTTTCACTAGCGGGTTCAATGAGCAGTTCTTC.

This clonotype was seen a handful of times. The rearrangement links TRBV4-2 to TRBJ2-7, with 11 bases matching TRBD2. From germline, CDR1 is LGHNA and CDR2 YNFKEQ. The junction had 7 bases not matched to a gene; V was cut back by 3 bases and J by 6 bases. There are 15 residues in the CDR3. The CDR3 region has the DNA TGTGCCAGCAGCCAGGAACTAGCGGGAGTTTTCGAGCAGTACTTC. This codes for CASSQELAGVFEQYF.

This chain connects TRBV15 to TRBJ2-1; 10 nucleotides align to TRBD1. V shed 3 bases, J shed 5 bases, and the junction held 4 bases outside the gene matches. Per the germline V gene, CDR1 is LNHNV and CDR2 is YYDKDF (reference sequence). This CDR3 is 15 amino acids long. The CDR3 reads CATSRWTGGNNEQFF. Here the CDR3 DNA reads TGTGCCACCAGCAGGTGGACAGGGGGAAACAATGAGCAGTTCTTC.

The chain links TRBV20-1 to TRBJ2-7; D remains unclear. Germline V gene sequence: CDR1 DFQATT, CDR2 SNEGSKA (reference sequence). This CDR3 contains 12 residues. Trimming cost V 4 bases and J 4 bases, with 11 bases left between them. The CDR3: CSANKAEYEQYF. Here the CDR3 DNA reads TGCAGTGCTAATAAGGCGGAGTACGAGCAGTACTTC.

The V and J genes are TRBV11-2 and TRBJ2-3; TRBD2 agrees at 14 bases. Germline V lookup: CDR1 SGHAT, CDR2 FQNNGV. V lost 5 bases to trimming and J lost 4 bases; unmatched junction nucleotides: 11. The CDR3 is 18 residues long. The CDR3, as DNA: TGTGCCAGCAGCCCCGGTGCGGGACTAGCGGGAGATTCAGATACGCAGTATTTT. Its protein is CASSPGAGLAGDSDTQYF.

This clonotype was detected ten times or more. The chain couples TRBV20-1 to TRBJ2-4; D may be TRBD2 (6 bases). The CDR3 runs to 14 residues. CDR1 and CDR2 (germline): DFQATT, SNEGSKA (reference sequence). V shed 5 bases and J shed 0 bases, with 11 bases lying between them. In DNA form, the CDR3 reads TGCAGTGCTTGGGGCGGGGTAGCCAAAAACATTCAGTACTTC. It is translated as CSAWGGVAKNIQYF.

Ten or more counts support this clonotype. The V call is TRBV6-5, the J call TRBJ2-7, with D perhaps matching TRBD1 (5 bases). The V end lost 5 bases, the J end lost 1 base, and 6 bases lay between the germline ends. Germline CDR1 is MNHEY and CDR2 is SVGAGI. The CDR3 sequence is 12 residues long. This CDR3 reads CASSTGSYEQYF. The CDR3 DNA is TGTGCCAGCAGTACAGGTTCCTACGAGCAGTACTTC.

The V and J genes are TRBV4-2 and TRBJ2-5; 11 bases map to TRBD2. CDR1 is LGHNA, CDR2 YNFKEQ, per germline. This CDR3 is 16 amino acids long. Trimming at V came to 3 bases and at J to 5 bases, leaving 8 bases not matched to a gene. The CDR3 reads CASSHKLAGAGETQYF. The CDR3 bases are TGTGCCAGCAGCCATAAACTAGCGGGAGCGGGGGAGACCCAGTACTTC.

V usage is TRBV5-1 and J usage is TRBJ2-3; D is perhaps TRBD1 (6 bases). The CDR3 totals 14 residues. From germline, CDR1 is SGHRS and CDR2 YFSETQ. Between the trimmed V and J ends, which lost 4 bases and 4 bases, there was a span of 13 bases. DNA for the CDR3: TGCGCCAGCAGCATTATGACAGGTCCAGATACGCAGTATTTT. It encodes CASSIMTGPDTQYF.

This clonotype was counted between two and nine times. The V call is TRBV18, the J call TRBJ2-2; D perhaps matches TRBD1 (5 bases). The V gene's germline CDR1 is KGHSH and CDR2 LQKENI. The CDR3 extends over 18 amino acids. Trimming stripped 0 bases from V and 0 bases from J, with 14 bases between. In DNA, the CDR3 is TGTGCCAGCTCACCACCTTTCGGCCAGGGCTCGAACACCGGGGAGCTGTTTTTT. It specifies CASSPPFGQGSNTGELFF.